This is a list of T cell receptor beta chains from one sample in a study of cytomegalovirus exposure and HLA in healthy donors. This table comes from immunoSEQ multiplex PCR, and its TCRdb copy is limited to in-frame clones, with some not included. The sample's table shows 80,000 to 100,000 clones. Sample: PBMCs. The source of these receptors is a man between 45 and 60 years old in good health and CMV-seropositive. Each CDR3 is given with its conserved first and last residue. D genes are given only for firm matches.

J	V	D	DNA	CDR3
TRBJ2-3	TRBV5-1	TRBD2	TGCGCCAGCAGCTTATTTAGCGGGAGTAAAGATACGCAGTATTTT	CASSLFSGSKDTQYF
TRBJ2-1	TRBV4-2	TRBD2	TGTGCCAGCAGCCAGGGACTAGCGGGCCCGTTGAGGAATGAGCAGTTCTTC	CASSQGLAGPLRNEQFF
TRBJ1-2	TRBV7-6	NA	TGTGCCAGCAGCCCCCTGTGGGCGGGGAAAGGCTACACCTTC	CASSPLWAGKGYTF
TRBJ1-1	TRBV4-3	NA	TGCGCCAGCAGCCTTACAGCGAACACTGAAGCTTTCTTT	CASSLTANTEAFF
TRBJ1-1	TRBV11-2	NA	TGTGCCAGCAGCCCGTACATGAACACTGAAGCTTTCTTT	CASSPYMNTEAFF
TRBJ2-2	TRBV4-3	NA	TGCGCCAGCAGCCAAACGGCGGGGAACACCGGGGAGCTGTTTTTT	CASSQTAGNTGELFF
TRBJ1-2	TRBV4-1	TRBD1	TGCGCCAGCAGCCAAGACAGGGGGCCTAACTATGGCTACACCTTC	CASSQDRGPNYGYTF
TRBJ1-5	TRBV19	NA	TGTGCCAGTAGGGGAGACAGGAATAGCAATCAGCCCCAGCATTTT	CASRGDRNSNQPQHF
TRBJ1-5	TRBV5-8	NA	TGTGCCAGCAGCTTGTTGGGGGCGAGTTATAGCAATCAGCCCCAGCATTTT	CASSLLGASYSNQPQHF
TRBJ2-7	TRBV29-1	TRBD1	TGCAGCGTTGAGACCGACAGGGAAAGCTCCTACGAGCAGTACTTC	CSVETDRESSYEQYF